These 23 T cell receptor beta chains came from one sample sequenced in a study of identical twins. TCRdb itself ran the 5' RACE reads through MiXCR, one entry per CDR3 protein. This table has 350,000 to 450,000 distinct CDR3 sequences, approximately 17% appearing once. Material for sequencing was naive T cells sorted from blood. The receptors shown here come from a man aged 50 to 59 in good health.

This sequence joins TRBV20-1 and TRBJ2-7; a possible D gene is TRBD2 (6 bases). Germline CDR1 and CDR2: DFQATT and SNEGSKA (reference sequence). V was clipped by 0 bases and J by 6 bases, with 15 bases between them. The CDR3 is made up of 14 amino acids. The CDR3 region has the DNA TGCAGTGCTAGAGATACGGGACGCGGGGCCGAGCAGTACTTC. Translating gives CSARDTGRGAEQYF.

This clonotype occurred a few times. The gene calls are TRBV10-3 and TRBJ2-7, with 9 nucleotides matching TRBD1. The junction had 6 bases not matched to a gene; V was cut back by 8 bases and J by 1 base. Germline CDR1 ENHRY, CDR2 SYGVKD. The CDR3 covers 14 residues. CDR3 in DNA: TGTGCCATCCTCGCCGGGACAGGGTCCTACGAGCAGTACTTC. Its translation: CAILAGTGSYEQYF.

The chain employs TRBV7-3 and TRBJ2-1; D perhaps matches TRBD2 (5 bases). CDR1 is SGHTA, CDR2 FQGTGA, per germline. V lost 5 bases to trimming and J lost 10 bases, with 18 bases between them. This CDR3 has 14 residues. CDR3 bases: TGTGCCAGCAGCCCGGACCGGGATCGGAAGGAGCAGTTCTTC. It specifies CASSPDRDRKEQFF. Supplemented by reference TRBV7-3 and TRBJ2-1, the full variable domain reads GAGVSQTPSNKVTEKGKYVELRCDPISGHTALYWYRQSLGQGPEFLIYFQGTGAADDSGLPNDRFFAVRPEGSVSTLKIQRTERGDSAVYLCASSPDRDRKEQFFGPGTRLTVL.

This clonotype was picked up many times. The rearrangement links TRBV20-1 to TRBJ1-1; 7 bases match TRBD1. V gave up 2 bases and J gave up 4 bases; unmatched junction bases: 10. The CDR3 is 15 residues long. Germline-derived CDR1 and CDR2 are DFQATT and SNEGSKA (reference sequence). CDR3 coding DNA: TGCAGTGCTAGAAGAGCCCCGGGACAGTTCACTGAAGCTTTCTTT. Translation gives CSARRAPGQFTEAFF.

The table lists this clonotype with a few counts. The CDR3, as DNA: TGTGCCAGCAGCAGGGACAGCTACACCGGGGAGCTGTTTTTT. This sequence encodes CASSRDSYTGELFF. V gene TRBV12-3 or TRBV12-4 combines with J gene TRBJ2-2; 7 nucleotides agree with TRBD1. The CDR3 runs 14 residues. V lost 6 bases to trimming and J lost 3 bases; unmatched junction nucleotides: 4.

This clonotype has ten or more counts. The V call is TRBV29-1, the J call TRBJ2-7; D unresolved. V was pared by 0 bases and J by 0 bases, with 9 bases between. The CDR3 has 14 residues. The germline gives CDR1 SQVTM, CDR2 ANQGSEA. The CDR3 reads CSVEDRLGSYEQYF. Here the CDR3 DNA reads TGCAGCGTTGAAGATCGTTTGGGCTCCTACGAGCAGTACTTC.

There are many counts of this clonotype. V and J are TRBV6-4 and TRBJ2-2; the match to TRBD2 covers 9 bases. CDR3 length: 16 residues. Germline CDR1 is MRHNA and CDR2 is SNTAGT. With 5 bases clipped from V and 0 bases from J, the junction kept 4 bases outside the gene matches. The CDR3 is CASSLLAGPNTGELFF. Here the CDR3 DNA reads TGTGCCAGCAGTTTACTAGCGGGCCCGAACACCGGGGAGCTGTTTTTT.

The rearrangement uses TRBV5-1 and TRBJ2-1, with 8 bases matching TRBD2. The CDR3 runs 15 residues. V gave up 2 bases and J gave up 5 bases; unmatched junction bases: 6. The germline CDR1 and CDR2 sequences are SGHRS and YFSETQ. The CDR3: CASSFFGTRDNEQFF. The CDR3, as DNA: TGCGCCAGCAGCTTCTTCGGGACTAGAGACAATGAGCAGTTCTTC.

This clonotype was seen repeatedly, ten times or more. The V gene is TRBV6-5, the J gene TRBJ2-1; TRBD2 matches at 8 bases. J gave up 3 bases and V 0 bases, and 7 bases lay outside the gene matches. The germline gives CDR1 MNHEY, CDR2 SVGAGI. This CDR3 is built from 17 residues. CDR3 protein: CASSYSSRTSFYNEQFF. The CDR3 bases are TGTGCCAGCAGTTACTCGAGCCGGACTAGCTTCTACAATGAGCAGTTCTTC.

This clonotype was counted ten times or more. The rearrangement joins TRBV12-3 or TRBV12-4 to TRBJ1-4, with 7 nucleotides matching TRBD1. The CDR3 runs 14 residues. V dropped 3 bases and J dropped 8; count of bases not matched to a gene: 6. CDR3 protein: CASSFGTVREKLFF. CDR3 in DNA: TGTGCCAGCAGTTTCGGGACAGTGAGAGAAAAACTGTTTTTT.

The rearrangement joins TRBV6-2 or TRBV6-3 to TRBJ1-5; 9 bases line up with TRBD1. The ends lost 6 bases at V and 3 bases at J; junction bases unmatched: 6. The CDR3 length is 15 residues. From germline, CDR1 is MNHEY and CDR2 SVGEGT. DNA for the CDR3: TGTGCCAGCAGGGGGACAGGGCGGGACAATCAGCCCCAGCATTTT. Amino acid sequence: CASRGTGRDNQPQHF.

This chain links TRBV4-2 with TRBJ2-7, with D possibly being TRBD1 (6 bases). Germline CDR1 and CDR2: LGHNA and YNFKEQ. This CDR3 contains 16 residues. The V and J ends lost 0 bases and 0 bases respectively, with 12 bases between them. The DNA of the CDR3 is TGTGCCAGCAGCCAAGATGTCGGACAGAGCTCCTACGAGCAGTACTTC. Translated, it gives CASSQDVGQSSYEQYF.

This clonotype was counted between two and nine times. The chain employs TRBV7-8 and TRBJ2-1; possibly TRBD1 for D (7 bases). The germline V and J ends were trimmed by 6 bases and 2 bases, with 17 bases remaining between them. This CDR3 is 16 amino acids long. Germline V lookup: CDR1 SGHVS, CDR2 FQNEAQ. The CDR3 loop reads CASSPGGLKPYNEQFF. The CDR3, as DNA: TGTGCCAGCAGTCCAGGGGGACTCAAGCCCTACAATGAGCAGTTCTTC.

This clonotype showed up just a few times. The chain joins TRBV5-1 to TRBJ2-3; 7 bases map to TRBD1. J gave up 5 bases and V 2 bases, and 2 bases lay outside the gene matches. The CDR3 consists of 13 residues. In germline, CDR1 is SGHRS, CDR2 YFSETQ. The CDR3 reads CASSFNRGDTQYF. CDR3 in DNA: TGCGCCAGCAGCTTCAACAGGGGAGATACGCAGTATTTT.

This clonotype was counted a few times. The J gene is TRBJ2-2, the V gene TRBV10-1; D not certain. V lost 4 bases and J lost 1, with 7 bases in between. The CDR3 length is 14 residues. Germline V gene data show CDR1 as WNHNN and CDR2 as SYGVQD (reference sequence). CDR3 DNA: TGCGCCAGCAGTGGCAGGAGGAACACCGGGGAGCTGTTTTTT. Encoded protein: CASSGRRNTGELFF.

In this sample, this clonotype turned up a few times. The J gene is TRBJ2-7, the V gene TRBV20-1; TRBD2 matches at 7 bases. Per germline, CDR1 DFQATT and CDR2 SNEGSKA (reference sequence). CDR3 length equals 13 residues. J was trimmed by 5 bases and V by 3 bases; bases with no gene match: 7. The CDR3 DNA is TGCAGTGCTAGTCGCGGGAGTATCAACGAGCAGTACTTC. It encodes CSASRGSINEQYF.

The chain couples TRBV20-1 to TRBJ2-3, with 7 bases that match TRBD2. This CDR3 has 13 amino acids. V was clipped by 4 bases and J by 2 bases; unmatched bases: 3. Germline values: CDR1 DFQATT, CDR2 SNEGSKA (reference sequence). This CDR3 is CSAKSGITDTQYF. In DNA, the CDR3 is TGCAGTGCTAAAAGCGGGATCACAGATACGCAGTATTTT.

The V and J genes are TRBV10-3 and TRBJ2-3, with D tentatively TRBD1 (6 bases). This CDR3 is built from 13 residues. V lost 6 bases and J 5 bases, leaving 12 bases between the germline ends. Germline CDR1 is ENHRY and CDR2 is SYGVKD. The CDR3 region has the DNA TGTGCCATCAGGGACCAGGGGATAGATACGCAGTATTTT. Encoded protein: CAIRDQGIDTQYF.

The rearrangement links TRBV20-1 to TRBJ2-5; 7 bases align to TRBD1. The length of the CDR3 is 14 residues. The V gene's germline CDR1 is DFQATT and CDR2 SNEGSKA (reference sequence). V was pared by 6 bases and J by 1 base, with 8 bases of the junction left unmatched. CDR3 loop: CSARRDSLQETQYF. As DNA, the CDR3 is TGCAGTGCGCGACGGGACAGCCTCCAAGAGACCCAGTACTTC.

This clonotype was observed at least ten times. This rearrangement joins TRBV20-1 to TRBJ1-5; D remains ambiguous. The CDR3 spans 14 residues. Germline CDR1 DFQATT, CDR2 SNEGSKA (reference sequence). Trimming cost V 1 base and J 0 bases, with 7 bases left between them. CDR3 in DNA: TGCAGTGCTAGAGTTCGGTATAGCAATCAGCCCCAGCATTTT. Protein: CSARVRYSNQPQHF.

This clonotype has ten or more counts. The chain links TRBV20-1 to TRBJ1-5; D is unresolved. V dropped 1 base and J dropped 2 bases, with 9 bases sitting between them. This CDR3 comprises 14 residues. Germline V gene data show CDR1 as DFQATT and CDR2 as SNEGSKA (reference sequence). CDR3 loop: CSARVGGGNQPQHF. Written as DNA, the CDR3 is TGCAGTGCTAGAGTTGGCGGGGGCAATCAGCCCCAGCATTTT.

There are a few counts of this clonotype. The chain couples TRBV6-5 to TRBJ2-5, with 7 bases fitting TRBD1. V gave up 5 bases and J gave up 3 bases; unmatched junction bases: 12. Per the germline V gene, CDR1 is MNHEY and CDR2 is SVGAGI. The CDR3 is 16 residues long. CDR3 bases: TGTGCCAGCAGTACCGACCTGCATACAGGGGAAGAGACCCAGTACTTC. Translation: CASSTDLHTGEETQYF.

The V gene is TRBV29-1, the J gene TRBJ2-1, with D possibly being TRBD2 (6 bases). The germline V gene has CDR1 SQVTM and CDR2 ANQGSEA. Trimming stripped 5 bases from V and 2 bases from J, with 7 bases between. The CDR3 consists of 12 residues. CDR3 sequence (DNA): TGCAGCGTTTCTAGCGCCTACAATGAGCAGTTCTTC. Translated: CSVSSAYNEQFF.